Following are 28 T cell receptor beta chains from one sample sequenced in a study of blood T cell repertoires in COVID-19. TCRdb's copy holds only in-frame clones and misses some; the assay was immunoSEQ multiplex PCR. The table records 250,000 to 400,000 clones, more than 70% of them present only once. What was sequenced was peripheral blood. Every receptor here comes from a woman aged 25 to 45 with COVID-19, enrolled during active disease.

V usage is TRBV27 and J usage is TRBJ1-3; 9 positions match TRBD1. The length of the CDR3 is 15 residues. Germline assignment: CDR1 MNHEY and CDR2 SMNVEV (reference sequence). V was clipped by 5 bases and J by 3 bases; unmatched bases: 5. CDR3 DNA: TGTGCCAGCAGTCCGAGGGACAGGGATGGAAACACCATATATTTT. Amino acids: CASSPRDRDGNTIYF.

The chain carries TRBV10-3 and TRBJ2-7, with D maybe TRBD1 (6 bases). The CDR3 sequence is 15 residues long. Germline CDR1 ENHRY, CDR2 SYGVKD. Trimming removed 3 bases from V and 5 bases from J, with 17 bases in between. CDR3 nucleotides: TGTGCCATCAGTGATTGGGCAGGGGATCTCCACGAGCAGTACTTC. Its translation: CAISDWAGDLHEQYF.

The genes are TRBV5-1 and TRBJ1-1; the D gene is possibly TRBD1 (6 bases). Germline assignment: CDR1 SGHRS and CDR2 YFSETQ. This CDR3 contains 15 residues. V lost 5 bases, J lost 1 base, and 15 bases lay in between. CDR3 residues: CASRRETGSNTEAFF. The CDR3 DNA is TGCGCCAGCAGACGCGAAACAGGGTCGAACACTGAAGCTTTCTTT.

The CDR3 bases are TGTGCCAGCAGCCTGCTAGCGGGGGGGCTCAATGAGCAGTTCTTC. This codes for CASSLLAGGLNEQFF. The gene calls are TRBV7-2 and TRBJ2-1; 12 bases line up with TRBD2. This CDR3 region has 15 residues. V was pared by 5 bases and J by 6 bases, with 5 bases of the junction left unmatched. Germline CDR1 reads SGHTA; CDR2 reads FQGNSA. Full variable domain (rest looked up from reference TRBV7-2 and TRBJ2-1): GAGVSQSPSNKVTEKGKDVELRCDPISGHTALYWYRQSLGQGLEFLIYFQGNSAPDKSGLPSDRFSAERTGGSVSTLTIQRTQQEDSAVYLCASSLLAGGLNEQFFGPGTRLTVL.

The chain recombines TRBV7-9 with TRBJ2-3; TRBD2 agrees at 7 bases. Germline V gene lookup returns CDR1 SEHNR and CDR2 FQNEAQ (reference sequence). V was clipped by 8 bases and J by 2 bases; unmatched bases: 10. The CDR3 sequence is 15 residues long. The CDR3 nucleotides are TGTGCCAGCGAGCTGCTAGCGGAAAACACAGATACGCAGTATTTT. It translates to CASELLAENTDTQYF.

The chain has TRBV7-2 and TRBJ2-7, with a tentative D call TRBD2 (7 bases). The CDR3 consists of 15 residues. The germline V gene encodes CDR1 SGHTA and CDR2 FQGNSA. The ends were cut back, 5 bases at V and 4 bases at J, with 18 bases in the middle. The CDR3 region is CASSQGGGGAYEQYF. The CDR3 coding sequence is TGTGCCAGCAGCCAAGGAGGAGGGGGGGCTTACGAGCAGTACTTC.

This chain connects TRBV29-1 to TRBJ1-1; 8 bases fit TRBD1. The V and J ends lost 8 bases and 7 bases, in that order; junction bases with no gene match: 12. This CDR3 region has 13 residues. In germline, CDR1 is SQVTM, CDR2 ANQGSEA. The CDR3: CSTSTGASVEAFF. CDR3 sequence (DNA): TGCAGCACCTCGACAGGGGCTTCCGTTGAAGCTTTCTTT.

The chain links TRBV6-2 or TRBV6-3 to TRBJ2-7; weak D call: TRBD1 (5 bases). CDR1 is MNHEY and CDR2 is SVGEGT in the germline V gene. The CDR3 spans 14 residues. Trimming pared 5 bases from V and 2 bases from J, leaving 13 bases between. CDR3 DNA: TGTGCCAGCAGTAGACGACAGCTTACCTACGAGCAGTACTTC. Encoded protein: CASSRRQLTYEQYF.

The genes are TRBV24-1 and TRBJ2-5; D is possibly TRBD1 (6 bases). The germline V gene has CDR1 KGHDR and CDR2 SFDVKD. The CDR3 extends over 13 amino acids. Deletions cut 7 bases from V and 3 bases from J, with 11 bases between. The CDR3 sequence: CATRGAREETQYF. Here the CDR3 DNA reads TGTGCCACCAGGGGGGCGCGGGAAGAGACCCAGTACTTC.

The rearrangement uses TRBV2 and TRBJ2-2, with TRBD1 matching 10 bases. J lost 7 bases, V lost 7 bases, and 9 bases had no gene match. Germline V CDR1 and CDR2: SNHLY, FYNNEI. This CDR3 is built from 15 residues. CDR3: CASIRDRGSDGELFF. CDR3 sequence (DNA): TGTGCCAGCATCAGGGACAGGGGATCGGACGGGGAGCTGTTTTTT.

The chain employs TRBV5-4 and TRBJ1-2; 7 bases fit TRBD1. J lost 3 bases, V lost 2 bases, and 4 bases had no gene match. The CDR3 length is 14 residues. The germline V gene has CDR1 SGHNT and CDR2 YYREEE (reference sequence). The CDR3 nucleotides read TGTGCCAGCAGCTTCGAGAGGGGGCACTATGGCTACACCTTC. This encodes CASSFERGHYGYTF.

The chain uses TRBV21-1 and TRBJ1-5; the D call TRBD1 from the table was never checked on the DNA. TRBV21-1 is assigned pseudogene status. The CDR3 sequence is 16 residues long. CDR3 in DNA: TGTGCCAGCAGACTATTTCTATCGGACAGGCCACAGCCCCAGCATTTT. Its translation is CASRLFLSDRPQPQHF.

V usage is TRBV19 and J usage is TRBJ1-5, with 7 bases lining up with TRBD1. After removal of 6 bases from V and 6 bases from J, the junction contained 5 bases not matched to a gene. This CDR3 region has 13 residues. Germline CDR1 and CDR2: LNHDA and SQIVND (reference sequence). Here the CDR3 DNA reads TGTGCCAGTAGCCACAGGGGTAGTCAGCCCCAGCATTTT. This gives the protein CASSHRGSQPQHF. Supplemented by reference TRBV19 and TRBJ1-5, the full variable domain reads DGGITQSPKYLFRKEGQNVTLSCEQNLNHDAMYWYRQDPGQGLRLIYYSQIVNDFQKGDIAEGYSVSREKKESFPLTVTSAQKNPTAFYLCASSHRGSQPQHFGDGTRLSIL.

This chain links TRBV18 with TRBJ2-1, with D tentatively TRBD1 (6 bases). The length of the CDR3 is 16 residues. Germline-derived CDR1 and CDR2 are KGHSH and LQKENI. V lost 3 bases to trimming and J lost 2 bases, with 14 bases between them. The CDR3: CASSPVSSGAYNEQFF. In nucleotides, the CDR3 is TGTGCCAGCTCACCGGTCTCGTCAGGGGCCTACAATGAGCAGTTCTTC. Using reference TRBV18 and TRBJ2-1 for the parts outside the CDR3, the full variable domain is NAGVMQNPRHLVRRRGQEARLRCSPMKGHSHVYWYRQLPEEGLKFMVYLQKENIIDESGMPKERFSAEFPKEGPSILRIQQVVRGDSAAYFCASSPVSSGAYNEQFFGPGTRLTVL.

The chain couples TRBV7-9 to TRBJ1-6; D perhaps matches TRBD1 (6 bases). The CDR3 length is 15 residues. Germline-derived CDR1 and CDR2 are SEHNR and FQNEAQ (reference sequence). V lost 3 bases to trimming and J lost 6 bases, with 12 bases between them. The CDR3 sequence is CASSLATGFNSPLHF. Here the CDR3 DNA reads TGTGCCAGCAGCTTGGCTACAGGGTTTAATTCACCCCTCCACTTT.

The rearrangement uses TRBV29-1 and TRBJ1-4; the D gene is possibly TRBD1 (6 bases). V lost 6 bases to trimming and J lost 5 bases, with 19 bases between them. CDR1 is SQVTM, CDR2 ANQGSEA, per germline. The length of the CDR3 is 15 residues. The CDR3 DNA reads as TGCAGCGTAAGGACAGCCACGGCCCCCAATGAAAAACTGTTTTTT. This encodes CSVRTATAPNEKLFF. Full variable domain (rest looked up from reference TRBV29-1 and TRBJ1-4): SAVISQKPSRDICQRGTSLTIQCQVDSQVTMMFWYRQQPGQSLTLIATANQGSEATYESGFVIDKFPISRPNLTFSTLTVSNMSPEDSSIYLCSVRTATAPNEKLFFGSGTQLSVL.

In this sample, this clone turned up a few times. The chain combines TRBV19 with TRBJ1-5, with 11 bases identical to TRBD1. The J segment lost 4 bases and the V segment lost 5 bases, leaving 10 bases of the junction unmatched. This CDR3 region has 17 residues. Germline V lookup: CDR1 LNHDA, CDR2 SQIVND (reference sequence). The chain's CDR3 is CASSSRRTGGPNQPQHF. The CDR3 DNA follows: TGTGCCAGTAGTTCCCGAAGGACAGGGGGCCCTAATCAGCCCCAGCATTTT.

This sequence joins TRBV9 and TRBJ2-7; D is unresolved. The germline CDR1 and CDR2 sequences are SGDLS and YYNGEE. This CDR3 has 12 residues. The germline V and J ends were trimmed by 0 bases and 6 bases, with 7 bases remaining between them. CDR3 DNA: TGTGCCAGCAGCGTAGAAGGCGGCGAGCAGTACTTC. This encodes CASSVEGGEQYF.

Here the CDR3 reads CASSSQGHGSPLHF. CDR3 in DNA: TGTGCCAGCAGCTCACAGGGGCATGGTTCACCCCTCCACTTT. This chain links TRBV7-8 with TRBJ1-6, with 7 bases matching TRBD1. The trim removed 4 bases at V and 9 bases at J, leaving 6 bases unmatched. CDR1 is SGHVS and CDR2 is FQNEAQ in the germline V gene. The CDR3 loop spans 14 amino acids.

The CDR3 spells CASSQDPPGLAIAGELFF. The CDR3 bases are TGTGCCAGCAGCCAAGATCCCCCGGGACTAGCAATCGCCGGGGAGCTGTTTTTT. The V call is TRBV4-2, the J call TRBJ2-2; 9 bases fit TRBD2. After removal of 0 bases from V and 6 bases from J, the junction contained 11 bases not matched to a gene. CDR1 is LGHNA, CDR2 YNFKEQ, per germline. The CDR3 contains 18 residues.

The V and J genes are TRBV18 and TRBJ1-6; D not resolved. Germline CDR1 reads KGHSH; CDR2 reads LQKENI. The CDR3 spans 15 residues. V was clipped by 3 bases and J by 7 bases, with 13 bases between them. This chain's CDR3 is CASSPERPSNSPLHF. In DNA, the CDR3 is TGTGCCAGCTCACCGGAGCGCCCTTCCAATTCACCCCTCCACTTT. Together with reference TRBV18 and TRBJ1-6, the CDR3 gives the full variable domain: NAGVMQNPRHLVRRRGQEARLRCSPMKGHSHVYWYRQLPEEGLKFMVYLQKENIIDESGMPKERFSAEFPKEGPSILRIQQVVRGDSAAYFCASSPERPSNSPLHFGNGTRLTVT.

This chain uses TRBV19 with TRBJ1-2; the match to TRBD1 covers 10 bases. The V segment lost 7 bases and the J segment 7 bases; nucleotides outside the gene matches: 6. Germline V lookup: CDR1 LNHDA, CDR2 SQIVND (reference sequence). The CDR3 covers 13 residues. The CDR3 DNA reads TGTGCCAGTATGGGGACAGGGGTGGGTGGCTACACCTTC. Its translation: CASMGTGVGGYTF.

The chain is built from TRBV27 and TRBJ1-1, with D uncertain. This CDR3 is built from 8 residues. Trimming stripped 10 bases from V and 10 bases from J, with 7 bases between. The germline gives CDR1 MNHEY, CDR2 SMNVEV (reference sequence). As DNA, the CDR3 is TGTGCCACCACGGGAGCTTTCTTT. It encodes CATTGAFF.

This clone was picked up a small number of times. This chain uses TRBV5-1 with TRBJ2-2; 7 positions match TRBD2. The CDR3 totals 15 residues. Germline CDR1 and CDR2: SGHRS and YFSETQ. Trimming at V came to 2 bases and at J to 4 bases, leaving 5 bases not matched to a gene. The DNA of the CDR3 is TGCGCCAGCAGCTTAGAACCGGGGGGCACCGGGGAGCTGTTTTTT. This translates into CASSLEPGGTGELFF.

The chain carries TRBV5-8 and TRBJ1-5; tentative D call: TRBD1 (5 bases). Trimming removed 1 base at V and 3 bases at J, with 11 bases between. The CDR3 sequence is 15 residues long. CDR1 SGHTS and CDR2 YDEGEE come from the germline V gene. The CDR3, as DNA: TGTGCCAGCAGCTTGCAGAGACAGTTCAATCAGCCCCAGCATTTT. This codes for CASSLQRQFNQPQHF.

The genes are TRBV9 and TRBJ2-2, with TRBD2 identical over 7 bases. Germline CDR1 is SGDLS and CDR2 is YYNGEE. With 5 bases clipped from V and 2 bases from J, the junction kept 3 bases outside the gene matches. The CDR3 is 14 amino acids. For the CDR3, the DNA is TGTGCCAGCAGGAGCGGGATAAACACCGGGGAGCTGTTTTTT. Residues: CASRSGINTGELFF.

The gene calls are TRBV7-8 and TRBJ2-5, with D possibly matching TRBD2 (5 bases). Per the germline V gene, CDR1 is SGHVS and CDR2 is FQNEAQ. The length of the CDR3 is 14 residues. The V end lost 1 base, the J end lost 5 bases, and 11 bases lay between the germline ends. The CDR3, as DNA: TGTGCCAGCAGCTTAGGATCTAGGACTGAGACCCAGTACTTC. Translation: CASSLGSRTETQYF.

This clone was observed once. This chain joins TRBV4-2 and TRBJ1-3; tentatively, D is TRBD1 (5 bases). CDR3 length: 16 residues. The V gene's germline CDR1 is LGHNA and CDR2 YNFKEQ. The V end was cut by 1 base, the J end by 1 base, with 11 bases between. The CDR3 loop is CASSQGPQGSGNTIYF. CDR3 DNA: TGTGCCAGCAGCCAAGGTCCCCAGGGTTCTGGAAACACCATATATTTT.